One sample yielded the 28 T cell receptor beta chains listed below, sequenced in a study of blood T cell repertoires in COVID-19. Assay used: immunoSEQ multiplex PCR; TCRdb lists only in-frame clones, some missing. The repertoire holds 55,000 to 75,000 clones, with approximately 90% as singletons. Sequenced: peripheral blood. The receptors come from a human donor in a cohort sampled during active COVID-19.

V usage is TRBV10-2 and J usage is TRBJ2-7; D is perhaps TRBD2 (6 bases). The CDR3 has 14 residues. Germline V gene sequence: CDR1 WSHSY, CDR2 SAAADI. V was pared by 8 bases and J by 1 base, with 15 bases between. This chain's CDR3 is CASRGGLGSYEQYF. Written as DNA, the CDR3 is TGCGCCAGCCGTGGAGGGTTGGGGTCCTACGAGCAGTACTTC.

The V and J genes are TRBV7-2 and TRBJ2-7; a weak D match, TRBD1 (5 bases). The V and J ends lost 1 base and 6 bases respectively, with 19 bases between them. CDR1 and CDR2 from the germline V gene are SGHTA and FQGNSA. CDR3 length equals 16 residues. The CDR3 sequence: CASSLGSETALSEQYF. The CDR3, as DNA: TGTGCCAGCAGCTTAGGAAGCGAGACAGCTTTATCCGAGCAGTACTTC.

The chain recombines TRBV11-2 with TRBJ1-1; the D gene is possibly TRBD1 (6 bases). CDR3 length: 18 residues. Germline V gives CDR1 SGHAT, CDR2 FQNNGV. Trimming stripped 5 bases from V and 1 base from J, with 23 bases between. CDR3 region: CASSANSLRDIKNTEAFF. CDR3 in DNA: TGTGCCAGCAGCGCGAACTCCCTCCGGGACATAAAGAACACTGAAGCTTTCTTT.

The chain uses TRBV7-8 and TRBJ2-5; tentative D call: TRBD2 (7 bases). CDR1 and CDR2 from the germline V gene are SGHVS and FQNEAQ. V was clipped by 8 bases and J by 1 base, with 23 bases between them. The CDR3 is 17 amino acids. CDR3 DNA: TGTGCCAGCTTTTGGACAGAGCGGGGCCTAGGCCAAGAGACCCAGTACTTC. The encoded protein is CASFWTERGLGQETQYF.

The gene calls are TRBV27 and TRBJ1-1; 8 bases agree with TRBD1. Germline CDR1 MNHEY, CDR2 SMNVEV (reference sequence). V trimming: 4 bases; J trimming: 0 bases; junction bases outside the gene matches: 4. The CDR3 consists of 15 residues. CDR3 loop: CASSSLQGVNTEAFF. CDR3 nucleotides: TGTGCCAGCAGTTCGTTACAGGGGGTGAACACTGAAGCTTTCTTT.

The chain has TRBV27 and TRBJ1-1, with 7 bases fitting TRBD1. The CDR3 runs to 17 residues. The germline gives CDR1 MNHEY, CDR2 SMNVEV (reference sequence). After removal of 5 bases from V and 4 bases from J, the junction contained 16 bases not matched to a gene. DNA for the CDR3: TGTGCCAGCAGTCCGAACCTGCTACAGACAGGGAGCACTGAAGCTTTCTTT. The encoded protein is CASSPNLLQTGSTEAFF.

The chain is built from TRBV5-1 and TRBJ2-1; 9 nucleotides align to TRBD1. The V gene's germline CDR1 is SGHRS and CDR2 YFSETQ. The ends lost 6 bases at V and 8 bases at J; junction bases unmatched: 12. The CDR3 has 15 residues. CDR3 in amino acids: CASNQEQGAVHEQFF. The CDR3 region has the DNA TGCGCCAGCAACCAAGAACAGGGGGCGGTCCATGAGCAGTTCTTC.

A single count supports this clone. DNA for the CDR3: TGTGCCTGGAGTGTAGGGTCTAGCGGGGCCTACGAGCAGTACTTC. Protein product: CAWSVGSSGAYEQYF. The chain links TRBV30 to TRBJ2-7, with 9 bases lining up with TRBD2. The CDR3 sequence is 15 residues long. The V gene's germline CDR1 is GTSNPN and CDR2 SVGIG (reference sequence). Unmatched junction bases numbered 5, after V lost 0 bases and J lost 2 bases.

The chain links TRBV5-4 to TRBJ1-5; D not certain. CDR3 length: 16 amino acids. Per germline, CDR1 SGHNT and CDR2 YYREEE (reference sequence). V gave up 0 bases and J gave up 0 bases, with 10 bases separating them. CDR3 protein: CASSLERHDSNQPQHF. DNA of the CDR3: TGTGCCAGCAGCTTGGAGCGCCACGATAGCAATCAGCCCCAGCATTTT.

The chain combines TRBV3-1 (or the pseudogene TRBV3-2) with TRBJ2-7, with D perhaps matching TRBD1 (6 bases). Germline CDR1 and CDR2: LGHDT and YNNKEL (reference sequence). The CDR3 runs to 16 residues. Between the trimmed V and J ends, which lost 1 base and 4 bases, there was a span of 17 bases. CDR3 DNA sequence: TGTGCCAGCAGCCAAGGGGCCGCAGGGGCTTTTTACGAGCAGTACTTC. Its protein is CASSQGAAGAFYEQYF.

This chain connects TRBV6-5 to TRBJ2-7, with D maybe TRBD1 (5 bases). There are 15 residues in the CDR3. Deletions cut 2 bases from V and 2 bases from J, with 13 bases between. The germline V gene has CDR1 MNHEY and CDR2 SVGAGI. The CDR3 DNA is TGTGCCAGCAGTTACGGCCAGGGCCCCACCTACGAGCAGTACTTC. It is translated as CASSYGQGPTYEQYF.

V and J are TRBV19 and TRBJ2-7; TRBD1 might be the D (7 bases). This CDR3 has 13 amino acids. Germline V gene data show CDR1 as LNHDA and CDR2 as SQIVND (reference sequence). V was pared by 6 bases and J by 4 bases, with 13 bases between. CDR3 nucleotides: TGTGCCAGTAGAGGAGGGGGCTCTTACGAGCAGTACTTC. It translates to CASRGGGSYEQYF. Variable domain in full (rest from reference TRBV19 and TRBJ2-7): DGGITQSPKYLFRKEGQNVTLSCEQNLNHDAMYWYRQDPGQGLRLIYYSQIVNDFQKGDIAEGYSVSREKKESFPLTVTSAQKNPTAFYLCASRGGGSYEQYFGPGTRLTVT.

The V and J genes are TRBV6-1 and TRBJ2-7; tentative D call: TRBD1 (5 bases). There are 13 residues in the CDR3. CDR1 MNHNS and CDR2 SASEGT come from the germline V gene. V lost 5 bases to trimming and J lost 3 bases, with 11 bases between them. CDR3 protein: CASSSGYYYEQYF. CDR3 bases: TGTGCCAGCAGTTCAGGGTACTACTACGAGCAGTACTTC.

This rearrangement joins TRBV20-1 to TRBJ1-5; no clear D gene. CDR3 size: 16 residues. Trimming removed 3 bases from V and 2 bases from J, with 17 bases in between. The germline V gene encodes CDR1 DFQATT and CDR2 SNEGSKA (reference sequence). The CDR3 loop reads CSASRYGQWGNQPQHF. Written as DNA, the CDR3 is TGCAGTGCTAGTAGGTATGGGCAGTGGGGCAATCAGCCCCAGCATTTT.

V usage is TRBV6-6 and J usage is TRBJ2-1, with TRBD2 identical over 11 bases. V was pared by 4 bases and J by 7 bases, with 9 bases of the junction left unmatched. Per germline, CDR1 MNHNY and CDR2 SVGAGI (reference sequence). The CDR3 covers 16 residues. The CDR3 is CASSSSGTSGLNEQFF. The CDR3 DNA follows: TGTGCCAGCAGTTCCTCCGGGACTAGCGGCTTGAATGAGCAGTTCTTC.

The chain uses TRBV28 and TRBJ2-7, with 9 bases that match TRBD1. The CDR3 has 17 residues. CDR1 and CDR2 from the germline V gene are MDHEN and SYDVKM. V lost 3 bases to trimming and J lost 5 bases; unmatched junction nucleotides: 14. The DNA for the CDR3 is TGTGCCAGCAGTTTTCGGCAAAGGTTGGGACAGGGTAACGAGCAGTACTTC. Protein: CASSFRQRLGQGNEQYF.

This rearrangement joins TRBV14 to TRBJ2-5, with 11 bases aligning to TRBD2. This CDR3 contains 19 residues. Germline trimming cut 0 bases from V and 2 bases from J; bases unmatched to any gene: 11. CDR1 is SGHDN and CDR2 is FVKESK in the germline V gene. The CDR3 sequence: CASSQERTLAGGRQETQYF. The CDR3 DNA sequence: TGTGCCAGCAGCCAAGAAAGGACTCTAGCGGGGGGCCGTCAAGAGACCCAGTACTTC.

The chain combines TRBV7-2 with TRBJ1-2; no clear D gene. CDR1 and CDR2 (germline): SGHTA, FQGNSA. CDR3 length: 13 amino acids. V was shortened by 5 bases and J by 4 bases, with 11 bases between the two germline ends. The CDR3 DNA reads TGTGCCAGCAGCCCAGAAGTTGCCTATGGCTACACCTTC. This gives the protein CASSPEVAYGYTF.

The gene calls are TRBV2 and TRBJ1-4; TRBD1 might be the D (6 bases). This CDR3 is built from 18 residues. Per the germline V gene, CDR1 is SNHLY and CDR2 is FYNNEI. Trimming cost V 6 bases and J 0 bases, with 20 bases left between them. CDR3 residues: CASSGDTQVVATNEKLFF. The CDR3 coding sequence is TGTGCCAGCAGCGGGGACACCCAGGTCGTCGCAACTAATGAAAAACTGTTTTTT.

The gene calls are TRBV7-2 and TRBJ1-5, with a tentative D call TRBD1 (5 bases). Trimming left V 5 bases short and J 3 bases short, with 11 bases between. Per germline, CDR1 SGHTA and CDR2 FQGNSA. This CDR3 contains 14 residues. The CDR3 loop reads CASSTTVLNQPQHF. DNA of the CDR3: TGTGCCAGCAGCACGACAGTTCTCAATCAGCCCCAGCATTTT.

The gene calls are TRBV11-2 and TRBJ2-3; 9 bases agree with TRBD2. The germline V gene has CDR1 SGHAT and CDR2 FQNNGV. Trimming took 0 bases from V and 3 from J; bases not matched to a gene: 4. The CDR3 runs 16 residues. Here the CDR3 DNA reads TGTGCCAGCAGCTTAGATCGCAGCGGGGGGACAGATACGCAGTATTTT. Its translation: CASSLDRSGGTDTQYF.

The chain links TRBV6-2 or TRBV6-3 to TRBJ2-7; 10 bases line up with TRBD1. This CDR3 is 17 amino acids long. Trimming took 6 bases from V and 3 from J; bases not matched to a gene: 14. Looked up from germline, CDR1 is MNHEY and CDR2 is SVGEGT. The CDR3 is CASSSTRRDRGFYEQYF. In DNA form, the CDR3 reads TGTGCCAGCAGCTCAACCCGCCGGGACAGGGGATTCTACGAGCAGTACTTC.

The chain employs TRBV27 and TRBJ1-2; perhaps TRBD1 as D (6 bases). V lost 7 bases, J lost 1 base, and 25 bases lay in between. The CDR3 loop spans 18 amino acids. Germline CDR1 and CDR2: MNHEY and SMNVEV (reference sequence). The CDR3 protein is CASTNRVRRGTINYGYTF. DNA for the CDR3: TGTGCCAGCACCAACCGGGTGCGCAGGGGAACGATTAACTATGGCTACACCTTC.

The chain recombines TRBV27 with TRBJ2-7; 7 bases agree with TRBD1. The CDR3 consists of 13 residues. In germline, CDR1 is MNHEY, CDR2 SMNVEV (reference sequence). The V and J ends lost 5 bases and 6 bases, in that order; junction bases with no gene match: 7. CDR3 amino acids: CASSTGQDTEQYF. For the CDR3, the DNA is TGTGCCAGCAGTACCGGACAGGACACCGAGCAGTACTTC.

V and J are TRBV11-2 and TRBJ2-5, with TRBD1 as a possible D gene (5 bases). The CDR3 has 14 residues. The V end lost 5 bases, the J end lost 2 bases, and 12 bases lay between the germline ends. The germline gives CDR1 SGHAT, CDR2 FQNNGV. This CDR3 reads CASSPQGAQETQYF. The DNA of the CDR3 is TGTGCCAGCAGCCCTCAGGGTGCTCAAGAGACCCAGTACTTC. The variable domain in full, completed from reference TRBV11-2 and TRBJ2-5, reads EAGVAQSPRYKIIEKRQSVAFWCNPISGHATLYWYQQILGQGPKLLIQFQNNGVVDDSQLPKDRFSAERLKGVDSTLKIQPAKLEDSAVYLCASSPQGAQETQYFGPGTRLLVL.

This sequence joins TRBV7-9 and TRBJ1-2; possible D gene TRBD1, 5 bases. Germline V gives CDR1 SEHNR, CDR2 FQNEAQ (reference sequence). V lost 4 bases to trimming and J lost 6 bases, with 12 bases between them. This CDR3 region has 13 residues. This CDR3 reads CASSWSGGDGYTF. DNA for the CDR3: TGTGCCAGCAGCTGGTCGGGGGGAGATGGCTACACCTTC.

The chain recombines TRBV6-6 with TRBJ1-6; D is uncertain. The CDR3 is 16 residues long. Germline lookup yields CDR1 MNHNY and CDR2 SVGAGI (reference sequence). Trimming removed 0 bases from V and 0 bases from J, with 6 bases in between. The CDR3 protein is CASSYSQSSYNSPLHF. CDR3 DNA sequence: TGTGCCAGCAGTTACTCACAGAGCTCCTATAATTCACCCCTCCACTTT.

In this sample, this clone turned up once. This chain links TRBV11-2 with TRBJ1-1, with D perhaps TRBD1 (6 bases). The CDR3 has 13 amino acids. Germline CDR1 and CDR2: SGHAT and FQNNGV. Trimming left V 5 bases short and J 3 bases short, with 10 bases between. Here the CDR3 reads CASSQGQYTEAFF. As DNA, the CDR3 is TGTGCCAGCAGCCAAGGACAGTACACTGAAGCTTTCTTT.